This paragraph reports one TCR beta chain. Participants were aged about 18 to 100 years from approximately 23 US areas. Participant reports of clinical history set cohort assignment. In the study's own analysis: Amplifying reference gene primers gave estimates of nucleated cell counts. Profiling relied on immunoSEQ multiplex PCR, and the TCRdb table lists in-frame clones only, not all of them. V and J calls and clone size are given by that table; D and trimming were obtained from the DNA. The profile shows about 120,000 clones, less than 90% of them singletons. The CDR3 is made up of 14 amino acids. V gave up 6 bases and J gave up 5 bases, with 13 bases separating them. From germline, CDR1 is SGHTA and CDR2 FQGNSA. The entry originates in a study of blood T cell repertoires in COVID-19.

Sequencing was carried out using PBMCs or T cells enriched from blood (not recorded which). This clonotype originated in a woman aged 30 to 39 who had recovered from COVID-19. The J gene is TRBJ2-2, the V gene TRBV7-2; D is possibly TRBD1 (6 bases). CDR3 residues: CASRQGPGTGELFF. CDR3 DNA sequence: TGTGCCAGCAGGCAGGGGCCCGGGACCGGGGAGCTGTTTTTT.